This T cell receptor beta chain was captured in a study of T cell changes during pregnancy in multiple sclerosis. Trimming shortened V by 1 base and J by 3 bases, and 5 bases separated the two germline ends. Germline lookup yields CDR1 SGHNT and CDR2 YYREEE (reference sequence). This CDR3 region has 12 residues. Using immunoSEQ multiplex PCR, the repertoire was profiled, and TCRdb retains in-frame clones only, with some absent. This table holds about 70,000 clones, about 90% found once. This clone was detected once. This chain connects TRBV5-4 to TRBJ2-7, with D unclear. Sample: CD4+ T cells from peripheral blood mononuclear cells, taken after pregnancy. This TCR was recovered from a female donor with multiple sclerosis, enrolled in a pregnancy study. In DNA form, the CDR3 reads TGTGCCAGCAGCTTGAACAGCTACGAGCAGTACTTC. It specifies CASSLNSYEQYF.